The clone carrying this TCR beta chain has at least ten counts. TCRdb processed the RACE reads anew with MiXCR; each CDR3 protein has one entry. Here the sample spans around 75,000 distinct CDR3 sequences, 10% being singletons. The sample is drawn from a study of human T cells and chemical hapten exposure. Study at large: Application of 0.01% DPC to the upper back was done by patch test, with a reading at 6 days.

With 5 bases clipped from V and 1 base from J, the junction kept 4 bases outside the gene matches. Germline CDR1 LNHDA, CDR2 SQIVND (reference sequence). The CDR3 is 16 residues long. Described time point: patch test 2, 6 weeks after DPC sensitization. Treatment of the sample: therapeutic diphenylcyclopropenone sensitization with weekly scalp DPC. This sequence originates from a woman aged 45-59 years with alopecia areata. Some clones in this sample may be carry-over from other donors' samples. The sample here was whole blood, taken in connection with sensitization to the hapten diphenylcyclopropenone (DPC). The rearrangement uses TRBV19 and TRBJ2-3; 12 bases are a match to TRBD2. The CDR3 bases are TGTGCCAGTAGTTTCAGGACTAGCGGGGGCACAGATACGCAGTATTTT. Translating it yields CASSFRTSGGTDTQYF.